This T cell receptor beta chain was sequenced for a study of blood T cells in healthy people across ages (dated by TCRdb to between 2014 and 2017). Background for the entire study: In model experiments, template switching captured roughly one uniquely barcoded TCR beta cDNA molecule for every two T cells. To avoid experimental bias, donors of different ages were randomly spread across the sequencing lanes. Using deep sequencing normalized with unique cDNA molecular identifiers, the study measured how TCR beta repertoire diversity changes with age. Donors were grouped into four age groups: young (average 16 years), middle-aged (39), aged (approximately 58) and long-lived (approximately 82). For two donors (one aged 18 to 30 and one aged 80 or older), the study analyzed two additional independent replicas of 1 million unique cDNA reads from the same blood draw.

Systemically healthy Caucasian individuals from Russia, some 36 in total and aged about 6 to 90 years, were included as donors. About 10 milliliters of peripheral blood were drawn from each donor into EDTA-treated Vacutainer tubes. Ficoll-Paque density-gradient centrifugation was used to isolate PBMCs, with at least 6 million per sample. Total RNA, at least 6 micrograms per sample, was extracted from PBMCs with Trizol reagent. Naive CD45RAhigh/CD27high T cell percentages were measured by flow cytometry on a PBMC aliquot from every donor. The CDR1 and CDR2 encoded by the germline V gene are LGHNA and YSLEER. The CDR3 holds 16 amino acids from the cysteine to the phenylalanine. Kept here is only the CDR3 DNA, which spans 48 bases and is read in frame from base 1. Trimming removed 0 bases from V and 5 bases from J, leaving 16 bases between the germline ends. Study-level results and caveats: Donor CMV infection status was unknown, potentially confounding age-related changes in expanded clonotypes. Bulk unsorted PBMC profiling prevented conclusive comparison of naive and antigen-experienced compartments. Compared with the aged group, the long-lived group had more naive CD4+ T cells, fewer expanded clones and increased TCR diversity, a pattern suggesting age selection. Estimates of total diversity based on one million sequenced T cells were regarded as lower bounds and as underestimates. The percentage of naive T cells measured by flow cytometry correlated strongly with observed TCR beta diversity. As age increased, observed TCR beta diversity per million T cells dropped in a roughly linear way, and a significant reduction was already evident by age around 41.

Comments on this clonotype: Its specific antigen is unknown. Nothing much larger sits one base from this clone, and base qualities are not available.

Libraries came from 5' RACE. Sequencing used an Illumina HiSeq 2500. The second PCR ran for roughly 6 to 11 cycles and used a J-beta primer mix along with a sample-barcoded 5' primer. A template-switch 5' adaptor carrying 12 random nucleotides introduced a unique molecular identifier onto each TCR beta cDNA molecule. At least 3 million CDR3-containing paired-end reads were obtained from each sample. All of the RNA was converted into first-strand cDNA using the Mint cDNA synthesis kit, with a TRBC-specific oligonucleotide serving as the primer. After uracil-DNA glycosylase treatment, a first 18-cycle PCR used universal primers M1SS and BC2_uni_R on all cDNA. Concerning the study's data processing: Each sample was normalized by randomly selecting 1 million high-quality reads, each carrying a distinct molecular identifier. Reads with shared molecular identifiers were discarded instead of being binned into consensus sequences. MiTCR, run with a Q25 quality threshold and the strictest error-elimination algorithm, handled CDR3 identification, clonotype clustering and error correction. A nonparametric unseen species model with Euler transformation was used to estimate lower-bound total TCR beta diversity. The raw public data were reprocessed by TCRdb itself: fastp quality trimming at Q25, MiXCR clonotype calling, in-frame beta chains only. CDR3 protein duplicates are merged, each entry listing the most common genes and DNA. The V and J calls shown here were made by TCRdb, not taken from the authors' results. The sample contains over 1,500,000 distinct CDR3 sequences, about 49% of them found a single time. Over 2% of the sample comes from the top ten.

Recombination linked TRBV4-3 to TRBJ1-1; the D gene cannot be resolved reliably. This clonotype was obtained from a woman in her 40s in good health. The sample was blood. This receptor has the CDR3 CASSQDLLSRRTEAFF. The sequence in DNA is TGCGCCAGCAGCCAAGATCTGCTTTCGAGGAGAACTGAAGCTTTCTTT.